The sequence of this T cell receptor (beta chain) was determined in a study of beta chain features in type 1 diabetes. Background on the study: The patients were much like the healthy donors in age, gender and cell yields.

This CDR3 region has 16 residues. Germline V CDR1 and CDR2: SGHTA, FQGTGA. Trimming took off 5 bases at V and 10 bases at J, with 24 bases between the two ends. Study results and limitations: All four CD4+ subsets from Type 1 diabetes patients carried moderately but significantly shorter TCRB CDR3s.

As regards this clone: Its antigen is not identified.

Investigators reverse transcribed all isolated RNA, so they sequenced expressed TCRB transcripts. Generated by immunoSEQ multiplex PCR, the TCRdb table keeps only in-frame clones and is missing some. The sample includes hundreds of thousands of clones, under 13% of them seen just once. The receptor comes from a man aged 30 to 39 with type 1 diabetes. Sequencing used naive CD4+ T cells from blood. The J gene is TRBJ2-1, the V gene TRBV7-3, with a weak D call TRBD2 (6 bases). The CDR3 DNA sequence: TGTGCCAGCAGCCCGCCCGGGGGACCCAACCAAGGGGAGCAGTTCTTC. As protein: CASSPPGGPNQGEQFF.